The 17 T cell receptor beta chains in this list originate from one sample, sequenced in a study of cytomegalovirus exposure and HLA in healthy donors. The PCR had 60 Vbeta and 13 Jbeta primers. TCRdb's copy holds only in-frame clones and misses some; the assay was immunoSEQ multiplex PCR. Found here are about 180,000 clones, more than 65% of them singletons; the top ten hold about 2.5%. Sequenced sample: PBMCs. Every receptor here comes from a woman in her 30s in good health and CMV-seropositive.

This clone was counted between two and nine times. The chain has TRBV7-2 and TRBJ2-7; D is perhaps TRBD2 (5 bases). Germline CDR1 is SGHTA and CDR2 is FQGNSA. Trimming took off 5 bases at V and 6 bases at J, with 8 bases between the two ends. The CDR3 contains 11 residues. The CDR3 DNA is TGTGCCAGCAGCGAGGGTATCGAGCAGTACTTC. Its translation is CASSEGIEQYF.

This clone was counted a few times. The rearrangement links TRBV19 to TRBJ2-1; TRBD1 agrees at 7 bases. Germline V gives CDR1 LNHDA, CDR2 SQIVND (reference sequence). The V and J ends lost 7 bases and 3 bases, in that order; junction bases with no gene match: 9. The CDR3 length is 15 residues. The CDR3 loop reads CASTPGTASYNEQFF. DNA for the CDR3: TGTGCCAGTACCCCTGGGACAGCGAGCTACAATGAGCAGTTCTTC.

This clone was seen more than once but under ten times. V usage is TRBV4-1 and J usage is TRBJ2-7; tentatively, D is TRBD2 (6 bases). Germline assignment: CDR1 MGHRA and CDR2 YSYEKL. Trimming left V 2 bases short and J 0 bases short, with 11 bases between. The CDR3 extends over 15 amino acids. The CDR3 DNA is TGCGCCAGCAGCCAAACCCGGGGAGGCTCCTACGAGCAGTACTTC. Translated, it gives CASSQTRGGSYEQYF.

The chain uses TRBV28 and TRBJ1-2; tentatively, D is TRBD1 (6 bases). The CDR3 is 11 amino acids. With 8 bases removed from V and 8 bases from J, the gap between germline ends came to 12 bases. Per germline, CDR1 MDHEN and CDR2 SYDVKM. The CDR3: CASSQGQGYTF. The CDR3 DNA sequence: TGTGCCAGCTCCCAGGGGCAGGGCTACACCTTC.

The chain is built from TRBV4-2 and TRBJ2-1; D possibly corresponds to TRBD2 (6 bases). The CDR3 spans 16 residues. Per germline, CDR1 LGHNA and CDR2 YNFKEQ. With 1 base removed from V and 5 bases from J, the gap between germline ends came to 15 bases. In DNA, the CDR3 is TGTGCCAGCAGCCAAGCCTTGGCGGGGTCCCACAATGAGCAGTTCTTC. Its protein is CASSQALAGSHNEQFF.

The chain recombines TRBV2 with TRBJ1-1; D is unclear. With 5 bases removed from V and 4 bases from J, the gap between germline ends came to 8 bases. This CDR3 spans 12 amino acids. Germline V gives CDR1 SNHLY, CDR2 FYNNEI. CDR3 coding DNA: TGTGCCAGCAGTACTCCCCGCACTGAAGCTTTCTTT. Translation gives CASSTPRTEAFF. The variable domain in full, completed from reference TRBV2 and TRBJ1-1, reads EPEVTQTPSHQVTQMGQEVILRCVPISNHLYFYWYRQILGQKVEFLVSFYNNEISEKSEIFDDQFSVERPDGSNFTLKIRSTKLEDSAMYFCASSTPRTEAFFGQGTRLTVV.

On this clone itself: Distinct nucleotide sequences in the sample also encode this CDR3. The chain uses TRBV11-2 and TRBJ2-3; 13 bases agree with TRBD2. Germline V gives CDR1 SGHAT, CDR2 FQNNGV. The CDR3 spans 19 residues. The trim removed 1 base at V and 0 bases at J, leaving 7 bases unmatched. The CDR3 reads CASSLGLAGGFSSTDTQYF. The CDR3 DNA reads TGTGCCAGCAGCTTAGGACTAGCGGGGGGATTCTCTAGCACAGATACGCAGTATTTT.

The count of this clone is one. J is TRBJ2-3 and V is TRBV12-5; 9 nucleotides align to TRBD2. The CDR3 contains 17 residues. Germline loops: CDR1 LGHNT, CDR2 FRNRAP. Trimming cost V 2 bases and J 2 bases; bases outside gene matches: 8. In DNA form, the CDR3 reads TGTGCTAGTGGTTTGTGGGCGGGGGGGCCGAACACAGATACGCAGTATTTT. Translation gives CASGLWAGGPNTDTQYF.

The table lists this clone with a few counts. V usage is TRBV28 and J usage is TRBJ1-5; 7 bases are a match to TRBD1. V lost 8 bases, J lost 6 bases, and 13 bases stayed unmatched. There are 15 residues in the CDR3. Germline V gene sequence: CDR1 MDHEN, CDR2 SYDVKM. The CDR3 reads CASSQGDREVQPQHF. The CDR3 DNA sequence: TGTGCCAGCTCCCAGGGAGACAGGGAAGTTCAGCCCCAGCATTTT.

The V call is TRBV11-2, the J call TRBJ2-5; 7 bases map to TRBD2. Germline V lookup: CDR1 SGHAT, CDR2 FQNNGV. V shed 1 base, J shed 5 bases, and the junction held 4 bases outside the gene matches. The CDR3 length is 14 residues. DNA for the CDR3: TGTGCCAGCAGCTTAGGGGTGGGAGGGGAGACCCAGTACTTC. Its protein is CASSLGVGGETQYF.

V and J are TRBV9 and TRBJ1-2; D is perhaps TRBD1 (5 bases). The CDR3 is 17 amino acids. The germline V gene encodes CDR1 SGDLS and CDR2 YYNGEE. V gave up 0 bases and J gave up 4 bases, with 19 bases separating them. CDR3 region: CASSVGVSRATTYGYTF. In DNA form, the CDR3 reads TGTGCCAGCAGCGTAGGAGTTTCCAGGGCAACTACCTATGGCTACACCTTC. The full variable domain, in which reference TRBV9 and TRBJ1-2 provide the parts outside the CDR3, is DSGVTQTPKHLITATGQRVTLRCSPRSGDLSVYWYQQSLDQGLQFLIQYYNGEERAKGNILERFSAQQFPDLHSELNLSSLELGDSALYFCASSVGVSRATTYGYTFGSGTRLTVV.

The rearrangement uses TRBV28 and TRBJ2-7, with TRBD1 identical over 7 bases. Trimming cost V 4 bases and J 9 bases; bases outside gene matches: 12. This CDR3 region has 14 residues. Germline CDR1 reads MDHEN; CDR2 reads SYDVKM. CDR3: CASSYGYRGGGQYF. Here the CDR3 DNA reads TGTGCCAGCAGTTACGGATACAGGGGTGGGGGGCAGTACTTC.

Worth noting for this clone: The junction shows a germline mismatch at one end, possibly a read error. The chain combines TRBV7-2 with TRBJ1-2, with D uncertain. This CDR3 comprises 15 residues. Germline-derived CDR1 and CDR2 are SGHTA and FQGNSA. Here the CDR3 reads CVSSLVGPINYGYTF. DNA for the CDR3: TGTGTCAGCAGCTTAGTTGGGCCGATTAACTATGGCTACACCTTC.

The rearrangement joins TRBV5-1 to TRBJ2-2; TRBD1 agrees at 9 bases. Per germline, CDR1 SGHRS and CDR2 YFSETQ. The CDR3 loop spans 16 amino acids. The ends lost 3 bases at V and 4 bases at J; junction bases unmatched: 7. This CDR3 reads CASSSRTGAVTGELFF. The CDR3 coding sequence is TGCGCCAGCAGCTCCCGGACAGGGGCGGTCACCGGGGAGCTGTTTTTT.

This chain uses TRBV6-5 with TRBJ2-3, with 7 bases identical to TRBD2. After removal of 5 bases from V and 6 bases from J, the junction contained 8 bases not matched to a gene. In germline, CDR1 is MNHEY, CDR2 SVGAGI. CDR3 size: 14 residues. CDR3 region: CASSRRLAADTQYF. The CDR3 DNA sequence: TGTGCCAGCAGTAGACGACTAGCAGCTGATACGCAGTATTTT.

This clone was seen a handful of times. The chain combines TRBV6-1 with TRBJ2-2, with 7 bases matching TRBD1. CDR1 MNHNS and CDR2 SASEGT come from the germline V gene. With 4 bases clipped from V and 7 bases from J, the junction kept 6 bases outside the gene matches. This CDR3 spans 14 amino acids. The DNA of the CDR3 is TGTGCCAGCAGTGGACAGGGAAGAGGCGGGGAGCTGTTTTTT. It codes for CASSGQGRGGELFF.

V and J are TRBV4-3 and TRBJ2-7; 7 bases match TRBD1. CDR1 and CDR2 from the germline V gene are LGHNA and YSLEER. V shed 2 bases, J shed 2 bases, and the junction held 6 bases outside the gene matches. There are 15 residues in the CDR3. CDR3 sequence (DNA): TGCGCCAGCAGCCAACAAAGGACAGGAACCTACGAGCAGTACTTC. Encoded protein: CASSQQRTGTYEQYF.